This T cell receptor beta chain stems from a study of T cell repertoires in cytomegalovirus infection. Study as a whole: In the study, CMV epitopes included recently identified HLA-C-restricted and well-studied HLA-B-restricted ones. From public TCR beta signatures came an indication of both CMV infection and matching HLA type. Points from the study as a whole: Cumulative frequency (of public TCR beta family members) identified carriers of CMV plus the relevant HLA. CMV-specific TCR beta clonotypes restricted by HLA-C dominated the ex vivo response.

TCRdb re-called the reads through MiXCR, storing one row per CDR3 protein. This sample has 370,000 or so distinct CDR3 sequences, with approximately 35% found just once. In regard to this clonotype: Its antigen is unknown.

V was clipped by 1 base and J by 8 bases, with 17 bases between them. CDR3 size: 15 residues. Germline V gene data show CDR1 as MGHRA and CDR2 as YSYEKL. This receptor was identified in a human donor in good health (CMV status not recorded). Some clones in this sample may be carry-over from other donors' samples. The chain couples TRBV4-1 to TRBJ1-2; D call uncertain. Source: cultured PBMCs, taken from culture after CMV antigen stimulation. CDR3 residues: CASSQAGFIGLGYTF. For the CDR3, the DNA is TGCGCCAGCAGCCAAGCGGGTTTTATCGGGTTGGGCTACACCTTC.